This is a list of T cell receptor beta chains from one sample in a study of PD-L1 blockade in urothelial cancer. Method: immunoSEQ multiplex PCR; TCRdb's copy keeps in-frame clones and lacks some. The repertoire has 95,000 to 130,000 clones, roughly 89% of them found once; the top ten carry around 1.7%. Source: PBMCs, taken around atezolizumab (anti-PD-L1) treatment. The source is a man in his sixties with urothelial cancer. Both conserved end residues are part of each CDR3. D genes are given only for firm matches. Clone size, where shown, is once, few, many, or a class for clones that have expanded.

clone_size j_call d_call v_call cdr3_nt cdr3_aa
. TRBJ2-1 TRBD2 TRBV2 TGTGCCAGCTGCGACCCCACCCGCGGGGGGGAGAATGAGCAGTTCTTC CASCDPTRGGENEQFF
. TRBJ2-4 TRBD1 TRBV11-3 TGTGCCAGCAGCCCTCAGGGGGCAGAAAACATTCAGTACTTC CASSPQGAENIQYF
. TRBJ2-2 . TRBV27 TGTGCCAGCAGTTTAGACAGGCGGACCGGGGAGCTGTTTTTT CASSLDRRTGELFF
. TRBJ1-2 TRBD1 TRBV20-1 TGCAGGTCCGGGACAGGGGAAGGCTACACCTTC CRSGTGEGYTF
. TRBJ1-4 TRBD1 TRBV19 TGTGCCAGTAACCAGAACAGGGGGTCTAATGAAAAACTGTTTTTT CASNQNRGSNEKLFF
. TRBJ2-7 . TRBV27 TGTGCCAGCAGCCACTCAGTCGGAGGGGGGGACGAGCAGTACTTC CASSHSVGGGDEQYF
. TRBJ2-3 TRBD2 TRBV6-5 TGTGCCAGCGGACTAGCGGAAACAGATACGCAGTATTTT CASGLAETDTQYF
few TRBJ2-1 TRBD2 TRBV30 TGTGCCAGGACTAGCGGGAGTCAGGATGAGCAGTTCTTC CARTSGSQDEQFF
. TRBJ1-3 . TRBV5-4 TGTGCCAGCAGCTTGTCTCCGGGGAGTGGTAACACCATATATTTT CASSLSPGSGNTIYF
. TRBJ2-5 TRBD2 TRBV11-3 TGTGCCAGCAGCTCAGGAAGGACTAGCGGGGGGAACCAAGAGACCCAGTACTTC CASSSGRTSGGNQETQYF
once TRBJ1-6 . TRBV11-2 TGTGCCAGCAGCTTATCATTGGGGGGATCCTATAATTCACCCCTCCACTTT CASSLSLGGSYNSPLHF
. TRBJ2-3 TRBD1 TRBV6-5 TGTGCCAGCAGTCTGACAGGGCCCCTTACAGATACGCAGTATTTT CASSLTGPLTDTQYF
. TRBJ1-4 . TRBV5-6 TGTGCCAGCAGCTTGGTCGGGGATTGGAGTGAAAAACTGTTTTTT CASSLVGDWSEKLFF
. TRBJ2-1 . TRBV14 TGTGCCAGCAGCCGAAGGCTGGGAGATAACCTCAATGAGCAGTTCTTC CASSRRLGDNLNEQFF
. TRBJ2-5 . TRBV7-8 TGTGCCAGCAGCTTAGGGGCGAGCCAAGAGACCCAGTACTTC CASSLGASQETQYF
. TRBJ2-1 . TRBV6-1 TGTGCCAGCAGTGAAGCGGAGGCCAGCTCCTACAATGAGCAGTTCTTC CASSEAEASSYNEQFF
. TRBJ2-5 . TRBV7-2 TGTGCCAGCAGCCGGGACTTCCGAGAGACCCAGTACTTC CASSRDFRETQYF
. TRBJ2-2 TRBD1 TRBV2 TGTGCCAGCAGTGGGGAGAGGCCCGGGACAGGGGGATCCGGGGAGCTGTTTTTT CASSGERPGTGGSGELFF